This TCR beta chain was obtained from a study of CD4 and CD8 cells across lung adenocarcinoma regions. Samples came from patients with localized non-small cell lung adenocarcinoma. TCRdb independently ran MiXCR on the PCR reads; one entry per CDR3 protein. The top ten clones hold around a quarter of a sample with 21,000 or so distinct CDR3 sequences, roughly 54% of them seen once. Germline V gene lookup returns CDR1 MNHEY and CDR2 SMNVEV (reference sequence). Trimming took 3 bases from V and 7 from J, leaving 10 bases between them. This CDR3 is 14 amino acids long. This clonotype was recorded a few times.

The TCR comes from a female donor with lung adenocarcinoma. The CD4 and CD8 labels of this study may be unreliable. The chain couples TRBV27 to TRBJ1-6; maybe TRBD1 (6 bases). Sequenced material: CD8+ T cells from the center of a lung tumor. CDR3 sequence (DNA): TGTGCCAGCAGTTTCTTACAGGGAAATTCACCCCTCCACTTT. Protein: CASSFLQGNSPLHF.